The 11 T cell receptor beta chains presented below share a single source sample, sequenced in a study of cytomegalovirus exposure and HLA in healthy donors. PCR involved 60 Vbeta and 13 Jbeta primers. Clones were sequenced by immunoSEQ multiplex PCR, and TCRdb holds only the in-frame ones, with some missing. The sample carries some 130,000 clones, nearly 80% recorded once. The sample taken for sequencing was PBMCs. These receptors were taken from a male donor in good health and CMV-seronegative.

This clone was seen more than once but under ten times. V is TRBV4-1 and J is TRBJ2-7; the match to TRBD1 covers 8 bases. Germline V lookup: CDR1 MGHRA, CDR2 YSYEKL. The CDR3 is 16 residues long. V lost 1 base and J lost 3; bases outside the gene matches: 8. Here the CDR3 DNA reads TGCGCCAGCAGCCAAGTCTCCGGCGACAGGGGCTACGAGCAGTACTTC. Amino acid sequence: CASSQVSGDRGYEQYF.

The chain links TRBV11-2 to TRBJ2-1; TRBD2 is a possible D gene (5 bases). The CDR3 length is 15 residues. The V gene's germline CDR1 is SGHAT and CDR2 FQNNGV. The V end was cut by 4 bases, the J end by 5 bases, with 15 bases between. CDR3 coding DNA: TGTGCCAGCAGCTGGGCGGGCCCGACCCACAATGAGCAGTTCTTC. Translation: CASSWAGPTHNEQFF.

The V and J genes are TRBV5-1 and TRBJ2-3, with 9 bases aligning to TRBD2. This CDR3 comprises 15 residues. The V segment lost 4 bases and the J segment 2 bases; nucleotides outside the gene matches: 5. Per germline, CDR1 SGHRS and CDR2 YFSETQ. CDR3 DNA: TGCGCCAGCAGCGCGGGGGGGACACCCACAGATACGCAGTATTTT. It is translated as CASSAGGTPTDTQYF.

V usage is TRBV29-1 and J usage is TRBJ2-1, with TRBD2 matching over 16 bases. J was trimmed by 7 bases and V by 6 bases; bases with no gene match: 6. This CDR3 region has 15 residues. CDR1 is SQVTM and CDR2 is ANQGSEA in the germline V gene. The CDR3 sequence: CSVGLAGGHGNEQFF. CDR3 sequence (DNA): TGCAGCGTGGGACTAGCGGGGGGGCATGGGAATGAGCAGTTCTTC.

The chain's CDR3 is CTSSPGVWETEAFF. The CDR3 nucleotides are TGCACCAGCAGCCCCGGGGTCTGGGAAACTGAAGCTTTCTTT. V is TRBV1 and J is TRBJ1-1. TRBV1 counts as a pseudogene. This CDR3 comprises 14 residues.

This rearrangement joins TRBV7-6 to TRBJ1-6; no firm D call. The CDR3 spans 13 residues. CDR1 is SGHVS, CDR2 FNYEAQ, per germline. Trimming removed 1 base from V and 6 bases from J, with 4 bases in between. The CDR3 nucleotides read TGTGCCAGCAGCTTAGGAGCTAATTCACCCCTCCACTTT. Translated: CASSLGANSPLHF.

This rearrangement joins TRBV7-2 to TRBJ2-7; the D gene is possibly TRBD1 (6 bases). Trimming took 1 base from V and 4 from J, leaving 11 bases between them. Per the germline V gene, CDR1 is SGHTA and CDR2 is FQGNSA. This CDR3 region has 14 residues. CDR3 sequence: CASSLDPQGYEQYF. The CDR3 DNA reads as TGTGCCAGCAGCTTAGATCCCCAGGGGTACGAGCAGTACTTC.

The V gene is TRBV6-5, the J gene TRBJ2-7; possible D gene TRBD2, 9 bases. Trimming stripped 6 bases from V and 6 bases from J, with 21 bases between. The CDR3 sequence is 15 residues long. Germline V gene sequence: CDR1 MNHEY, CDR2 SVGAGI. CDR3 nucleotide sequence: TGTGCCAGCAGCCCCCGACAGGGGACTAGCTCCGAGCAGTACTTC. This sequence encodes CASSPRQGTSSEQYF.

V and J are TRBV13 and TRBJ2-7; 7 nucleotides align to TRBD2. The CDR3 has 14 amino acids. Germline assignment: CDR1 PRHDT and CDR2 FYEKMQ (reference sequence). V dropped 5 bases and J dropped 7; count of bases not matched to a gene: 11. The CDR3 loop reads CASSGGRGWGEQYF. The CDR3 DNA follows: TGTGCCAGCAGCGGGGGGAGGGGATGGGGGGAGCAGTACTTC.

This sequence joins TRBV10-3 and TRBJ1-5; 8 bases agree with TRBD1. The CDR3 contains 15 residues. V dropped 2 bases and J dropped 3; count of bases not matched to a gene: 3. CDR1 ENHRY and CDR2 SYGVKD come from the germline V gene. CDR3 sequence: CAISEGDRINQPQHF. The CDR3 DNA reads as TGTGCCATCAGTGAGGGGGACAGGATCAATCAGCCCCAGCATTTT.

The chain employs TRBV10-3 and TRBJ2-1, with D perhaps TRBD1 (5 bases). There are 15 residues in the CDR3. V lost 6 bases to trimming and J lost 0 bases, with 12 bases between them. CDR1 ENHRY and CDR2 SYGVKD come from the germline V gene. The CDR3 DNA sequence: TGTGCCATCAGCCAGACAGCGAGCTCCTACAATGAGCAGTTCTTC. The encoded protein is CAISQTASSYNEQFF.